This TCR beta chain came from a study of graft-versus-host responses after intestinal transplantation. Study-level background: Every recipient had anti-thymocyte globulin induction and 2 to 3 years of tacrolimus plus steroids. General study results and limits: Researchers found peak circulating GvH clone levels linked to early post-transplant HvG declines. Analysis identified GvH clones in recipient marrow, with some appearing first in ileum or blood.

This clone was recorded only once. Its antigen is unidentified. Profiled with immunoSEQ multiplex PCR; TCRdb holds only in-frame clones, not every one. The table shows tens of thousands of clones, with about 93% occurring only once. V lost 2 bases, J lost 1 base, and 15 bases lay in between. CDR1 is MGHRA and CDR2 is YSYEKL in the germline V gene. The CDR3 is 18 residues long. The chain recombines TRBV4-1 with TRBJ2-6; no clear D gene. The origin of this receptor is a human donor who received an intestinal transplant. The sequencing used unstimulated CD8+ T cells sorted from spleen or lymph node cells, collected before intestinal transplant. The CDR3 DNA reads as TGCGCCAGCAGCCAATCAAGTCCTGCAGGTTCTGGGGCCAACGTCCTGACTTTC. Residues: CASSQSSPAGSGANVLTF.